This T cell receptor (beta chain) was found in a study of T-cell memory formation after mild COVID-19. Study details: The two donors had largely donor-specific TCR clusters. Overall study findings and caveats: A balance of CD4 and CD8 characterized clones contracting day 15 to 85, whereas later expanders leaned CD4+. Some clones that responded turned up in pre-infection memory, which suggests that cross-reactive memory joined in.

With constant-segment primers, 5'RACE yielded cDNA libraries of TCR alpha and TCR beta that carried sample barcodes and UMIs. TCRdb analysed the 5' RACE reads with MiXCR anew, one entry per CDR3 protein. The sample carries 450,000 to 650,000 distinct CDR3 sequences, roughly 20% recorded once. This CDR3 is 14 amino acids long. Germline loops: CDR1 LNHNV, CDR2 YYDKDF (reference sequence). V was pared by 0 bases and J by 9 bases, with 14 bases between. In its sample, this clonotype was seen a few times. What it binds is not known. Sequencing was performed on PBMCs or a T cell subset sorted from them (not recorded which). The genes are TRBV15 and TRBJ2-5; no definite D call. This receptor was obtained from an adult woman who had mild COVID-19 (a few samples of this study predate the infection). Cell type and time point are not known. The DNA for the CDR3 is TGTGCCACCAGCAGAGAATTAAATCCTGAGGCCCAGTACTTC. Translating gives CATSRELNPEAQYF.